This TCR beta chain was documented in a study of metastatic and nonmetastatic thyroid tumors. Across the whole study: For malignant and benign thyroid patients, tumor or nodule tissue and blood were the sources whose repertoires were compared.

CDR3 length equals 14 residues. The germline V and J ends were trimmed by 6 bases and 0 bases, with 12 bases remaining between them. The V gene's germline CDR1 is ENHRY and CDR2 SYGVKD. Ten or more counts support this clone. Other DNA sequences in the sample encode the same CDR3. Treatment of any kind had been given to no patient before thyroid surgery. In the original workflow: Variation in CDR3 across clinicopathological groups served as the basis for constructing a distant-metastasis classifier in papillary thyroid cancer. TCRdb re-analyzed the PCR reads through MiXCR. The V and J calls shown here were made by TCRdb, not taken from the authors' results. The sample holds about 27,000 clones; 10% to 15% are singletons and the top ten take 17%.

The V and J genes are TRBV10-3 and TRBJ2-7; a weak D match, TRBD1 (5 bases). This TCR came from a female donor with papillary thyroid cancer or a benign thyroid nodule (not recorded which). Some clones in this sample may be carry-over from other donors' samples. Sequencing was performed on blood. The DNA of the CDR3 is TGTGCCATCAGCCCGCAGGACACCTCCTACGAGCAGTACTTC. It specifies CAISPQDTSYEQYF.